The 24 T cell receptor beta chains reported below all come from one sample, sequenced in a study of PD-1 and CTLA-4 blockade in melanoma. The protocol was immunoSEQ multiplex PCR, while the TCRdb copy is restricted to in-frame clones and leaves out a portion. Among 25,000 to 40,000 clones listed, around 90% were seen once. Sequences were derived from CD8+ T cells from peripheral blood, sampled from a patient given anti-PD-1 treatment. These receptors were obtained from a human donor with melanoma.

The V gene is TRBV28, the J gene TRBJ2-3; 8 nucleotides align to TRBD1. CDR3 size: 15 residues. With V trimmed by 3 bases and J by 0 bases, 2 bases remained unmatched. Germline lookup yields CDR1 MDHEN and CDR2 SYDVKM. This CDR3 reads CASSLGQASTDTQYF. CDR3 bases: TGTGCCAGCAGTTTGGGACAGGCTAGCACAGATACGCAGTATTTT.

The chain is built from TRBV4-2 and TRBJ1-2, with 9 bases identical to TRBD1. The CDR3 is made up of 15 amino acids. Trimming took 4 bases from V and 8 from J; bases not matched to a gene: 11. Germline V CDR1 and CDR2: LGHNA, YNFKEQ. For the CDR3, the DNA is TGTGCCAGCAGCCCAACAGGGGGCGCCGAGAGCGGCTACACCTTC. This sequence encodes CASSPTGGAESGYTF.

Only one count was recorded for this clone. The CDR3 reads CASSLNGGTGTYNEQFF. For the CDR3, the DNA is TGTGCCAGCAGTTTAAACGGGGGGACAGGTACCTACAATGAGCAGTTCTTC. The V call is TRBV28, the J call TRBJ2-1; D is possibly TRBD1 (8 bases). V lost 2 bases and J 2 bases, leaving 16 bases between the germline ends. The CDR3 contains 17 residues. In germline, CDR1 is MDHEN, CDR2 SYDVKM. The complete variable domain, with remaining parts taken from reference TRBV28 and TRBJ2-1, reads DVKVTQSSRYLVKRTGEKVFLECVQDMDHENMFWYRQDPGLGLRLIYFSYDVKMKEKGDIPEGYSVSREKKERFSLILESASTNQTSMYLCASSLNGGTGTYNEQFFGPGTRLTVL.

The chain is built from TRBV15 and TRBJ1-4; D call uncertain. CDR3 length: 14 amino acids. Looked up from germline, CDR1 is LNHNV and CDR2 is YYDKDF (reference sequence). Trimming left V 6 bases short and J 7 bases short, with 15 bases between. The CDR3 DNA sequence: TGTGCCACCAGTACAGTGGACGGAGCTGAAAAACTGTTTTTT. Amino acids: CATSTVDGAEKLFF.

This rearrangement joins TRBV6-5 to TRBJ2-2, with D tentatively TRBD1 (5 bases). The CDR3 has 12 amino acids. V lost 9 bases to trimming and J lost 6 bases, with 11 bases between them. Germline V lookup: CDR1 MNHEY, CDR2 SVGAGI. In nucleotides, the CDR3 is TGTGCCAGTACGGAAGGGGCCGGGGAGCTGTTTTTT. Translated, it gives CASTEGAGELFF.

This clone occurred once. The rearrangement links TRBV27 to TRBJ2-2; a possible D gene is TRBD2 (6 bases). CDR3 length: 16 amino acids. V dropped 4 bases and J dropped 5 bases, with 17 bases sitting between them. Looked up from germline, CDR1 is MNHEY and CDR2 is SMNVEV (reference sequence). The CDR3 DNA reads as TGTGCCAGCAGTTCCCCCCCGGAGGGAGGAACCGGGGAGCTGTTTTTT. Its translation is CASSSPPEGGTGELFF.

V is TRBV7-9 and J is TRBJ1-1; no clear D. V was clipped by 2 bases and J by 1 base, with 11 bases between them. This CDR3 comprises 15 residues. The germline V gene encodes CDR1 SEHNR and CDR2 FQNEAQ (reference sequence). The CDR3 DNA follows: TGTGCCAGCAGCTTATTGAGGGAAACGAACACTGAAGCTTTCTTT. Protein: CASSLLRETNTEAFF.

The chain carries TRBV6-2 or TRBV6-3 and TRBJ2-7, with D tentatively TRBD2 (6 bases). The CDR3 spans 14 residues. Germline V lookup: CDR1 MNHEY, CDR2 SVGEGT. V lost 2 bases and J 4 bases, leaving 12 bases between the germline ends. Written as DNA, the CDR3 is TGTGCCAGCAGTTACGGGGGGATGATATACGAGCAGTACTTC. It specifies CASSYGGMIYEQYF.

The chain carries TRBV3-1 (or the pseudogene TRBV3-2) and TRBJ2-6; D gene unclear. The CDR3 length is 16 residues. Germline loops: CDR1 LGHDT, CDR2 YNNKEL (reference sequence). The ends were cut back, 0 bases at V and 2 bases at J, with 8 bases in the middle. CDR3 in amino acids: CASSQEERAGANVLTF. CDR3 sequence (DNA): TGTGCCAGCAGCCAAGAGGAAAGGGCTGGGGCCAACGTCCTGACTTTC.

The CDR3: CASSLGQGGRNEQFF. The DNA for the CDR3 is TGCGCCAGCAGCTTGGGGCAGGGGGGTAGGAATGAGCAGTTCTTC. The chain employs TRBV5-1 and TRBJ2-1, with D perhaps matching TRBD1 (7 bases). The V and J ends lost 0 bases and 7 bases respectively, with 14 bases between them. The CDR3 consists of 15 residues. Germline CDR1 and CDR2: SGHRS and YFSETQ.

The V call is TRBV6-6, the J call TRBJ1-2, with 11 bases aligning to TRBD1. Germline lookup yields CDR1 MNHNY and CDR2 SVGAGI (reference sequence). CDR3 length equals 17 residues. V was clipped by 5 bases and J by 0 bases; unmatched bases: 8. CDR3 amino acids: CASSPDRGRLTNYGYTF. The CDR3 DNA is TGTGCCAGCAGTCCGGACAGGGGGCGCCTAACTAACTATGGCTACACCTTC.

This rearrangement joins TRBV18 to TRBJ1-4; D unclear. The CDR3 sequence is 15 residues long. Trimming removed 3 bases from V and 8 bases from J, with 16 bases in between. Germline values: CDR1 KGHSH, CDR2 LQKENI. The CDR3, as DNA: TGTGCCAGCTCACCCGAGGGATTGGGCGGGGAAAAACTGTTTTTT. This translates into CASSPEGLGGEKLFF.

This chain links TRBV2 with TRBJ2-7; D might be TRBD1 (6 bases). V was shortened by 11 bases and J by 1 base, with 15 bases between the two germline ends. The CDR3 runs 13 residues. Germline values: CDR1 SNHLY, CDR2 FYNNEI. The CDR3 bases are TGTGCCTGGGCCCCGGGACATTCCTACGAGCAGTACTTC. Amino acid sequence: CAWAPGHSYEQYF. The full variable domain, in which reference TRBV2 and TRBJ2-7 provide the parts outside the CDR3, is EPEVTQTPSHQVTQMGQEVILRCVPISNHLYFYWYRQILGQKVEFLVSFYNNEISEKSEIFDDQFSVERPDGSNFTLKIRSTKLEDSAMYFCAWAPGHSYEQYFGPGTRLTVT.

V usage is TRBV29-1 and J usage is TRBJ2-7; D is perhaps TRBD1 or TRBD2 (5 bases each). There are 12 residues in the CDR3. The V end was cut by 0 bases, the J end by 6 bases, with 9 bases between. Per germline, CDR1 SQVTM and CDR2 ANQGSEA. The CDR3 region is CSVEDNGAEQYF. The CDR3 nucleotides read TGCAGCGTTGAAGATAACGGGGCCGAGCAGTACTTC.

The chain employs TRBV7-2 and TRBJ2-4; 8 positions agree with TRBD1. Per the germline V gene, CDR1 is SGHTA and CDR2 is FQGNSA. Trimming removed 2 bases from V and 8 bases from J; junction bases left unmatched: 8. The CDR3 totals 15 residues. This CDR3 is CASSLLGQGLDIQYF. DNA of the CDR3: TGTGCCAGCAGCTTACTCGGACAGGGACTGGACATTCAGTACTTC.

This clone was detected only once. The chain combines TRBV6-5 with TRBJ2-5; D call uncertain. The germline CDR1 and CDR2 sequences are MNHEY and SVGAGI. Between the trimmed V and J ends, which lost 0 bases and 0 bases, there was a span of 8 bases. The CDR3 is made up of 15 amino acids. The CDR3 sequence is CASSYSISYQETQYF. CDR3 bases: TGTGCCAGCAGTTACTCTATATCGTACCAAGAGACCCAGTACTTC.

This rearrangement joins TRBV27 to TRBJ1-1; 11 bases fit TRBD1. CDR1 and CDR2 (germline): MNHEY, SMNVEV (reference sequence). This CDR3 has 19 residues. V lost 6 bases and J lost 4; bases outside the gene matches: 19. As DNA, the CDR3 is TGTGCCAGCAGCCCCTTGACCCTTCTCAGTGGGACAGGGGGCACTGAAGCTTTCTTT. This sequence encodes CASSPLTLLSGTGGTEAFF.

The chain carries TRBV14 and TRBJ1-1, with no clear D. From germline, CDR1 is SGHDN and CDR2 FVKESK. The CDR3 is 14 residues long. Trimming pared 1 base from V and 4 bases from J, leaving 10 bases between. The CDR3: CASSQVNGLTEAFF. CDR3 coding DNA: TGTGCCAGCAGCCAAGTCAACGGGCTCACTGAAGCTTTCTTT.

The rearrangement links TRBV7-2 to TRBJ2-2, with no clear D. Per the germline V gene, CDR1 is SGHTA and CDR2 is FQGNSA. The CDR3 consists of 14 residues. The V and J ends lost 2 bases and 3 bases respectively, with 7 bases between them. The CDR3 region has the DNA TGTGCCAGCAGCTTAACAGAATACACCGGGGAGCTGTTTTTT. Amino acids: CASSLTEYTGELFF. Combining the CDR3 with reference TRBV7-2 and TRBJ2-2 gives the whole variable domain GAGVSQSPSNKVTEKGKDVELRCDPISGHTALYWYRQSLGQGLEFLIYFQGNSAPDKSGLPSDRFSAERTGGSVSTLTIQRTQQEDSAVYLCASSLTEYTGELFFGEGSRLTVL.

The chain recombines TRBV7-9 with TRBJ2-5, with a tentative D call TRBD2 (5 bases). Germline CDR1 reads SEHNR; CDR2 reads FQNEAQ (reference sequence). The CDR3 has 15 residues. V lost 0 bases, J lost 0 bases, and 8 bases lay in between. CDR3 sequence reads: CASSLAPGYQETQYF. Here the CDR3 DNA reads TGTGCCAGCAGCTTAGCCCCGGGGTACCAAGAGACCCAGTACTTC.

This clone was counted between two and nine times. The chain recombines TRBV28 with TRBJ1-1; D is possibly TRBD1 (6 bases). This CDR3 contains 13 residues. V lost 6 bases to trimming and J lost 2 bases, with 10 bases between them. Germline lookup yields CDR1 MDHEN and CDR2 SYDVKM. The CDR3 sequence: CASSVQGNTEAFF. The CDR3, as DNA: TGTGCCAGCAGCGTACAGGGTAACACTGAAGCTTTCTTT.

The gene calls are TRBV4-3 and TRBJ2-5; D tentatively fits TRBD1 or TRBD2 (6 bases each). Germline CDR1 is LGHNA and CDR2 is YSLEER. V lost 1 base and J lost 5, with 14 bases in between. The CDR3 consists of 15 residues. The CDR3 region has the DNA TGCGCCAGCAGCCAAGTTGAGGGGGGCGGGGAGACCCAGTACTTC. Protein sequence: CASSQVEGGGETQYF.

The DNA for the CDR3 is TGTGCCAGTAGCTCAGGGCTTTGGAATTCACCCCTCCACTTT. The encoded protein is CASSSGLWNSPLHF. This rearrangement joins TRBV19 to TRBJ1-6, with D tentatively TRBD1 (5 bases). The CDR3 has 14 amino acids. V lost 6 bases to trimming and J lost 7 bases, with 13 bases between them. Looked up from germline, CDR1 is LNHDA and CDR2 is SQIVND (reference sequence).

The chain links TRBV13 to TRBJ2-1; D perhaps matches TRBD2 (7 bases). This CDR3 contains 14 residues. V gave up 8 bases and J gave up 3 bases, with 14 bases separating them. CDR1 and CDR2 (germline): PRHDT, FYEKMQ (reference sequence). The CDR3 reads CASGGAYGYNEQFF. The DNA of the CDR3 is TGTGCCAGCGGGGGGGCCTATGGCTACAATGAGCAGTTCTTC.